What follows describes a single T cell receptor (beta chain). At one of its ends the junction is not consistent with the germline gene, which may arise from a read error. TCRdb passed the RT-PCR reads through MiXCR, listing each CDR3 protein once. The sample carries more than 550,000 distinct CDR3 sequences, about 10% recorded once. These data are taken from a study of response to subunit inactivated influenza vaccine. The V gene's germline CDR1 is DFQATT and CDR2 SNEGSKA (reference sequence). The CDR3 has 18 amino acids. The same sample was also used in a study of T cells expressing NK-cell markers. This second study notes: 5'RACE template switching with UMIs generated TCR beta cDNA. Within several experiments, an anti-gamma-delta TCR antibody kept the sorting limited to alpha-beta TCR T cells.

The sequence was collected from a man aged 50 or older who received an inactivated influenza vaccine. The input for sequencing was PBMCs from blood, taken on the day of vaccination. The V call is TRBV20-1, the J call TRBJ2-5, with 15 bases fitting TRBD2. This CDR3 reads CCAGTTGTSGGTSRTQYF. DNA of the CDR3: TGCTGTGCTGGTACAACCGGGACTAGCGGGGGGACATCCCGGACCCAGTACTTC.